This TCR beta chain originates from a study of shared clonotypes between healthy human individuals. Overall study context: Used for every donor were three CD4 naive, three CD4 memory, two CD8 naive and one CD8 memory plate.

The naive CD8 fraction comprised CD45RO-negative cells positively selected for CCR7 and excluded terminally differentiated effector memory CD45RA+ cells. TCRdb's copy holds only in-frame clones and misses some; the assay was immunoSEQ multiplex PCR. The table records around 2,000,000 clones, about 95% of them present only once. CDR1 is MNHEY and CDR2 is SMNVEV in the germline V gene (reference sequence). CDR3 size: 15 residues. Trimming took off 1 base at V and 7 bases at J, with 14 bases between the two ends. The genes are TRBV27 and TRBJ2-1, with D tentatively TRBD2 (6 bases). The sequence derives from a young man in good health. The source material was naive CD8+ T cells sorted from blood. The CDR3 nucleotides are TGTGCCAGCAGTTTATACGGGGTTGGGAGGAATGAGCAGTTCTTC. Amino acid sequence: CASSLYGVGRNEQFF.